These 29 T cell receptor beta chains originate from one sample sequenced in a study of OX40 agonist ivuxolimab in advanced cancers. The method was immunoSEQ multiplex PCR; TCRdb's version includes in-frame clones alone and lacks a portion of them. The table lists 60,000 to 80,000 clones, approximately 84% of them singletons, with about 4.8% in the top ten. The source material was CD4+ or CD8+ T cells sorted from blood, sampled in a trial of the OX40 agonist ivuxolimab. The receptor set was obtained from an adult with an advanced solid tumor such as melanoma, head and neck, liver or kidney cancer.

V gene TRBV5-1 combines with J gene TRBJ1-1; 9 nucleotides agree with TRBD1. Per the germline V gene, CDR1 is SGHRS and CDR2 is YFSETQ. V lost 8 bases and J lost 5; bases outside the gene matches: 10. This CDR3 contains 14 residues. The CDR3 sequence is CASRQGDLVTEAFF. The CDR3 DNA sequence: TGCGCCAGTAGACAGGGGGACCTCGTGACTGAAGCTTTCTTT.

The rearrangement joins TRBV19 to TRBJ2-2; a weak D match, TRBD2 (6 bases). V lost 2 bases and J 3 bases, leaving 13 bases between the germline ends. The germline CDR1 and CDR2 sequences are LNHDA and SQIVND (reference sequence). The CDR3 contains 16 residues. CDR3 in amino acids: CASSIYGTAHTGELFF. Here the CDR3 DNA reads TGTGCCAGTAGTATATACGGGACTGCCCACACCGGGGAGCTGTTTTTT. Full variable domain (missing parts from reference TRBV19 and TRBJ2-2): DGGITQSPKYLFRKEGQNVTLSCEQNLNHDAMYWYRQDPGQGLRLIYYSQIVNDFQKGDIAEGYSVSREKKESFPLTVTSAQKNPTAFYLCASSIYGTAHTGELFFGEGSRLTVL.

This clone was seen a single time. V gene TRBV5-1 combines with J gene TRBJ1-4; 7 bases match TRBD1. CDR3 length: 15 amino acids. The V and J ends lost 4 bases and 3 bases, in that order; junction bases with no gene match: 6. Looked up from germline, CDR1 is SGHRS and CDR2 is YFSETQ. DNA for the CDR3: TGCGCCAGCAGCGTCCAGGGGGTAGCTAATGAAAAACTGTTTTTT. Its translation: CASSVQGVANEKLFF. Supplemented by reference TRBV5-1 and TRBJ1-4, the full variable domain reads KAGVTQTPRYLIKTRGQQVTLSCSPISGHRSVSWYQQTPGQGLQFLFEYFSETQRNKGNFPGRFSGRQFSNSRSEMNVSTLELGDSALYLCASSVQGVANEKLFFGSGTQLSVL.

This chain connects TRBV11-3 to TRBJ1-1; 9 bases are a match to TRBD1. The CDR3 is made up of 14 amino acids. Germline V gene sequence: CDR1 SGHNT, CDR2 YENEEA. J was trimmed by 3 bases and V by 3 bases; bases with no gene match: 2. The CDR3 DNA follows: TGTGCCAGCAGCTTGGGGACAGGGCACACTGAAGCTTTCTTT. Translation gives CASSLGTGHTEAFF.

V usage is TRBV5-1 and J usage is TRBJ2-7; D may be TRBD1 (5 bases). Germline lookup yields CDR1 SGHRS and CDR2 YFSETQ. The CDR3 is 15 amino acids. Trimming stripped 5 bases from V and 2 bases from J, with 17 bases between. The CDR3: CASSIGPTVAYEQYF. Here the CDR3 DNA reads TGCGCCAGCAGTATTGGTCCGACAGTTGCCTACGAGCAGTACTTC.

The chain has TRBV2 and TRBJ2-7; TRBD1 matches at 8 bases. Germline CDR1 is SNHLY and CDR2 is FYNNEI. The CDR3 is made up of 15 amino acids. The V gene end was trimmed by 4 bases and the J gene end by 1 base; junction bases not matched to a gene: 6. For the CDR3, the DNA is TGTGCCAGCAGTGGCCGGGACAGGAGATCCTACGAGCAGTACTTC. This codes for CASSGRDRRSYEQYF.

V gene TRBV6-5 combines with J gene TRBJ1-6; no firm D call. The CDR3 has 12 residues. The germline CDR1 and CDR2 sequences are MNHEY and SVGAGI. Trimming took 11 bases from V and 16 from J, leaving 21 bases between them. CDR3 in amino acids: CAASNQALSLHF. The CDR3 DNA reads as TGTGCCGCAAGCAACCAGGCCCTATCGCTCCACTTT.

This sequence joins TRBV6-4 and TRBJ2-3, with D perhaps matching TRBD1 (5 bases). This CDR3 is built from 15 residues. CDR1 is MRHNA, CDR2 SNTAGT, per germline. Trimming stripped 6 bases from V and 0 bases from J, with 13 bases between. The CDR3 sequence is CASSAQGTSTDTQYF. The DNA of the CDR3 is TGTGCCAGCAGCGCCCAGGGTACTAGCACAGATACGCAGTATTTT.

The CDR3 DNA follows: TGTGCCAGCAGCTTAAGGGAGCGGGGGGCCCCAGATACGCAGTATTTT. This translates into CASSLRERGAPDTQYF. This chain joins TRBV7-3 and TRBJ2-3; 9 nucleotides agree with TRBD2. Germline CDR1 reads SGHTA; CDR2 reads FQGTGA. The CDR3 totals 16 residues. J gave up 4 bases and V 1 base, and 6 bases lay outside the gene matches. The full variable domain, completed using reference TRBV7-3 and TRBJ2-3, is GAGVSQTPSNKVTEKGKYVELRCDPISGHTALYWYRQSLGQGPEFLIYFQGTGAADDSGLPNDRFFAVRPEGSVSTLKIQRTERGDSAVYLCASSLRERGAPDTQYFGPGTRLTVL.

This rearrangement joins TRBV19 to TRBJ2-1, with D possibly TRBD2 on 5 matching bases. Trimming took 3 bases from V and 3 from J, leaving 12 bases between them. Germline values: CDR1 LNHDA, CDR2 SQIVND (reference sequence). The CDR3 extends over 15 amino acids. In nucleotides, the CDR3 is TGTGCCAGTAGTATTGGGAGCGGCCACTACAATGAGCAGTTCTTC. Its protein product is CASSIGSGHYNEQFF.

CDR3 nucleotides: TGCGCCAGCAGCTTTCTAGCGGGGGGTGGACTAGAGACCCAGTACTTC. This gives the protein CASSFLAGGGLETQYF. The genes are TRBV5-1 and TRBJ2-5; 11 positions match TRBD2. The length of the CDR3 is 16 residues. V lost 2 bases to trimming and J lost 4 bases; unmatched junction nucleotides: 7. Germline V gene data show CDR1 as SGHRS and CDR2 as YFSETQ.

DNA of the CDR3: TGTGCCAGTAGTCTCGGACAGGACTCCTACGAGCAGTACTTC. Amino acids: CASSLGQDSYEQYF. V is TRBV19 and J is TRBJ2-7, with 7 nucleotides matching TRBD1. In germline, CDR1 is LNHDA, CDR2 SQIVND (reference sequence). V shed 5 bases and J 0 bases; nucleotides not matched to a gene: 4. The CDR3 loop spans 14 amino acids.

CDR3 amino acids: CAISEQSYEQYF. CDR3 bases: TGTGCCATCAGTGAGCAATCCTACGAGCAGTACTTC. The chain joins TRBV10-3 to TRBJ2-7; no clear D. V lost 2 bases and J lost 1, with 3 bases in between. Germline-derived CDR1 and CDR2 are ENHRY and SYGVKD. The CDR3 runs 12 residues.

The chain links TRBV28 to TRBJ2-3; D perhaps matches TRBD1 (6 bases). The CDR3 length is 14 residues. V lost 4 bases to trimming and J lost 2 bases, with 10 bases between them. Per the germline V gene, CDR1 is MDHEN and CDR2 is SYDVKM. The CDR3 spells CASSSGQNTDTQYF. CDR3 in DNA: TGTGCCAGCAGTTCCGGACAGAACACAGATACGCAGTATTTT.

This clone was found once. The CDR3 sequence is CASSGAQGNTEAFF. The CDR3 bases are TGTGCCAGCAGCGGGGCTCAGGGGAACACTGAAGCTTTCTTT. This chain uses TRBV6-1 with TRBJ1-1; possible D gene TRBD1, 5 bases. The V end lost 6 bases, the J end lost 1 base, and 12 bases lay between the germline ends. This CDR3 region has 14 residues. Germline CDR1 is MNHNS and CDR2 is SASEGT.

The chain employs TRBV2 and TRBJ1-1; 8 bases are a match to TRBD1. The J segment lost 5 bases and the V segment lost 7 bases, leaving 6 bases of the junction unmatched. The CDR3 is 13 amino acids. Germline CDR1 and CDR2: SNHLY and FYNNEI. The CDR3 is CASNGQGLTEAFF. The CDR3 DNA is TGTGCCAGCAACGGACAGGGTTTAACTGAAGCTTTCTTT.

The J gene is TRBJ2-4, the V gene TRBV5-1, with a weak D call TRBD1 (5 bases). Germline V CDR1 and CDR2: SGHRS, YFSETQ. The CDR3 has 14 amino acids. The V gene lost 5 bases and the J gene lost 1 base, with 10 bases spanning the gap. The CDR3 bases are TGCGCCAGCAGACAGGACACTGCCAAAAACATTCAGTACTTC. Protein: CASRQDTAKNIQYF.

The gene calls are TRBV9 and TRBJ1-4; D is undetermined. CDR3 length: 17 residues. Germline CDR1 and CDR2: SGDLS and YYNGEE. Trimming took off 0 bases at V and 7 bases at J, with 19 bases between the two ends. The CDR3 loop is CASSVGSWDMRTEKLFF. CDR3 bases: TGTGCCAGCAGCGTAGGGAGTTGGGATATGAGGACTGAAAAACTGTTTTTT.

This chain uses TRBV18 with TRBJ2-2, with TRBD1 as a possible D gene (5 bases). V lost 2 bases, J lost 0 bases, and 10 bases lay in between. The CDR3 has 16 residues. Germline V gene data show CDR1 as KGHSH and CDR2 as LQKENI. CDR3 DNA sequence: TGTGCCAGCTCACCATCAGGGCCCTCGAACACCGGGGAGCTGTTTTTT. Its protein is CASSPSGPSNTGELFF.

The V call is TRBV19, the J call TRBJ1-1, with D maybe TRBD1 (5 bases). Germline lookup yields CDR1 LNHDA and CDR2 SQIVND (reference sequence). Between the trimmed V and J ends, which lost 4 bases and 4 bases, there was a span of 16 bases. The CDR3 consists of 15 residues. The CDR3 loop reads CASSTALRGGTEAFF. The CDR3 DNA reads as TGTGCCAGTAGTACCGCTCTGAGGGGAGGCACTGAAGCTTTCTTT.

The count of this clone is one. The V and J genes are TRBV5-5 and TRBJ1-2; D is uncertain. CDR3 length equals 15 residues. Germline lookup yields CDR1 SGHKS and CDR2 YYEKEE (reference sequence). V was pared by 4 bases and J by 4 bases, with 17 bases between. This CDR3 is CASSGSAQATYGYTF. CDR3 in DNA: TGTGCCAGCAGCGGATCCGCGCAGGCTACCTATGGCTACACCTTC.

The chain links TRBV7-2 to TRBJ1-5; 10 bases agree with TRBD1. V trimming: 6 bases; J trimming: 1 base; junction bases outside the gene matches: 3. CDR3 length: 15 amino acids. Looked up from germline, CDR1 is SGHTA and CDR2 is FQGNSA. The DNA of the CDR3 is TGTGCCAGCAGTGCGGACAGGGGGAGCAATCAGCCCCAGCATTTT. It is translated as CASSADRGSNQPQHF.

The chain is built from TRBV5-6 and TRBJ2-5; TRBD2 matches 12 bases. The CDR3 has 16 residues. CDR1 and CDR2 from the germline V gene are SGHDT and YYEEEE. The V gene end was trimmed by 0 bases and the J gene end by 1 base; junction bases not matched to a gene: 1. The DNA for the CDR3 is TGTGCCAGCAGCTTGGTGACTAGCGGGGGCCAAGAGACCCAGTACTTC. Translated, it gives CASSLVTSGGQETQYF.

The chain recombines TRBV5-1 with TRBJ2-4; a possible D gene is TRBD1 (6 bases). CDR3 length: 21 residues. The V end lost 3 bases, the J end lost 0 bases, and 28 bases lay between the germline ends. Germline V gene data show CDR1 as SGHRS and CDR2 as YFSETQ. In nucleotides, the CDR3 is TGCGCCAGCAGCTGGGAAGGGATGTCAGTCGGACAGTCGCTAGCCAAAAACATTCAGTACTTC. Translating it yields CASSWEGMSVGQSLAKNIQYF.

This clone was recorded only once. This chain links TRBV27 with TRBJ2-5; 7 nucleotides agree with TRBD1. The V and J ends lost 1 base and 4 bases, in that order; junction bases with no gene match: 6. Per germline, CDR1 MNHEY and CDR2 SMNVEV (reference sequence). The CDR3 runs to 15 residues. The CDR3 coding sequence is TGTGCCAGCAGTTTATTCGGACAGGCGGGAGAGACCCAGTACTTC. Encoded protein: CASSLFGQAGETQYF.

CDR3 nucleotide sequence: TGCGCCAGCAGCTTGGACGGGACACGCCAAGCTTTCTTT. It yields the protein CASSLDGTRQAFF. The gene calls are TRBV5-1 and TRBJ1-1, with a tentative D call TRBD1 (6 bases). Germline V gene lookup returns CDR1 SGHRS and CDR2 YFSETQ. Trimming cost V 0 bases and J 9 bases, with 12 bases left between them. This CDR3 has 13 residues.

V gene TRBV5-4 combines with J gene TRBJ2-2; 7 bases are shared with TRBD2. Germline V gene data show CDR1 as SGHNT and CDR2 as YYREEE (reference sequence). V gave up 0 bases and J gave up 1 base; unmatched junction bases: 3. CDR3 length: 16 residues. The CDR3 loop reads CASSLGGLVNTGELFF. The CDR3 DNA follows: TGTGCCAGCAGCTTGGGTGGACTAGTGAACACCGGGGAGCTGTTTTTT.

Regarding this clone: One end of the junction fails to match germline, which may point to a read error. The chain uses TRBV5-1 and TRBJ2-7; D is possibly TRBD2 (7 bases). The CDR3 loop spans 18 amino acids. Per germline, CDR1 SGHRS and CDR2 YFSETQ. This CDR3 is CASSLEVRGAQGSSEQYF. CDR3 in DNA: TGCGCCAGCAGCTTGGAAGTTCGGGGGGCGCAGGGGTCCTCCGAGCAGTACTTC. Full variable domain (rest looked up from reference TRBV5-1 and TRBJ2-7): KAGVTQTPRYLIKTRGQQVTLSCSPISGHRSVSWYQQTPGQGLQFLFEYFSETQRNKGNFPGRFSGRQFSNSRSEMNVSTLELGDSALYLCASSLEVRGAQGSSEQYFGPGTRLTVT.

The sample holds a few counts of this clone. The CDR3 nucleotides are TGTGCCAGCAGTCGACTAGGTGGGGGCGAGCAGTACTTC. Translated, it gives CASSRLGGGEQYF. The genes are TRBV6-6 and TRBJ2-7; D perhaps matches TRBD2 (6 bases). V lost 5 bases and J lost 6, with 14 bases in between. This CDR3 region has 13 residues. Germline lookup yields CDR1 MNHNY and CDR2 SVGAGI (reference sequence).